This T cell receptor beta chain was sequenced during a study of cytomegalovirus exposure and HLA in healthy donors. PCR employed 60 Vbeta and 13 Jbeta primers. Clones were read by immunoSEQ multiplex PCR, and TCRdb kept only the in-frame ones, dropping some. The sample includes about 150,000 clones, approximately 80% seen only once; the top ten take 5.5% to 6%. The study, taken as a whole, reports: In a later analysis, at a false discovery rate of 0.05, 15,000 to 20,000 TCR beta sequences matched HLA alleles.

On this clone: Its antigen is as yet unknown.

The CDR3 spans 17 residues. Germline V gene lookup returns CDR1 SGHTA and CDR2 FQGNSA. The trim removed 2 bases at V and 4 bases at J, leaving 8 bases unmatched. The chain recombines TRBV7-2 with TRBJ2-3; 11 bases map to TRBD2. Sequencing was done on a sample of PBMCs. The source is a man aged 30 to 39 in good health and CMV-seropositive. The CDR3 DNA follows: TGTGCCAGCAGCTTATGGTTAGCGGGGGGGCAAGCAGATACGCAGTATTTT. The encoded protein is CASSLWLAGGQADTQYF. Full variable domain (outside the CDR3, taken from reference TRBV7-2 and TRBJ2-3): GAGVSQSPSNKVTEKGKDVELRCDPISGHTALYWYRQSLGQGLEFLIYFQGNSAPDKSGLPSDRFSAERTGGSVSTLTIQRTQQEDSAVYLCASSLWLAGGQADTQYFGPGTRLTVL.